This TCR beta chain was identified in a study of blood T cell repertoires in COVID-19. Across the study: The study drew acute and convalescent COVID-19 samples from the United States, Italy and Spain. T cells, B-cell-depleted T cells, or PBMCs supplied cDNA or gDNA.

In the original analysis: Using reference gene primer amplification, nucleated cell counts were estimated. Here immunoSEQ multiplex PCR was the method, and the copy in TCRdb shows in-frame clones only, minus some. The DNA gave D and trimming, while V, J and clone size come from that table. The sample yields under 350,000 clones, 80% to 90% seen once. This CDR3 comprises 15 residues. V shed 5 bases and J 10 bases; nucleotides not matched to a gene: 10. The germline gives CDR1 LGHNT, CDR2 FRNRAP. The clonotype comes from a middle-aged man with acute or convalescent COVID-19. This rearrangement joins TRBV12-5 to TRBJ2-1; 11 bases line up with TRBD1. Sequenced material: peripheral blood. This CDR3 is CASGAPGQGVKEQFF. CDR3 nucleotides: TGTGCTAGTGGTGCTCCGGGACAGGGGGTAAAGGAGCAGTTCTTC.